One and the same sample provided the 5 T cell receptor beta chains below, sequenced in a study of OX40 agonist ivuxolimab in advanced cancers. Clones were sequenced by immunoSEQ multiplex PCR, and TCRdb holds only the in-frame ones, with some missing. Of tens of thousands of clones in the sample, roughly 90% were seen once. Material: CD4+ or CD8+ T cells sorted from blood, obtained in a trial of the OX40 agonist ivuxolimab. The receptors were gathered from an adult with an advanced solid tumor such as melanoma, head and neck, liver or kidney cancer.

The gene calls are TRBV21-1 and TRBJ2-5; TRBD2, the table's D call, was not compared with the DNA. TRBV21-1 corresponds to a pseudogene. The CDR3 extends over 13 amino acids. This CDR3 reads CARKIEIEETQYF. CDR3 coding DNA: TGTGCCAGAAAAATCGAAATCGAGGAGACCCAGTACTTC.

The rearrangement links TRBV18 to TRBJ2-7, with D perhaps assigned TRBD1 or TRBD2 (5 bases each). The germline V and J ends were trimmed by 0 bases and 7 bases, with 16 bases remaining between them. Germline CDR1 KGHSH, CDR2 LQKENI. CDR3 length equals 15 residues. CDR3 in DNA: TGTGCCAGCTCACCACCGGGGACCGCGAATTGGGAGCAGTACTTC. Encoded protein: CASSPPGTANWEQYF.

The V gene is TRBV6-6, the J gene TRBJ2-3; TRBD1 might be the D (5 bases). The CDR3 extends over 15 amino acids. The V end lost 1 base, the J end lost 0 bases, and 8 bases lay between the germline ends. From germline, CDR1 is MNHNY and CDR2 SVGAGI (reference sequence). The CDR3 nucleotides are TGTGCCAGCAGTTACTACCAGGGTAGCACAGATACGCAGTATTTT. It is translated as CASSYYQGSTDTQYF.

The chain links TRBV28 to TRBJ1-2; TRBD1 aligns across 12 bases. The CDR3 contains 16 residues. The V segment lost 0 bases and the J segment 8 bases; nucleotides outside the gene matches: 7. Germline CDR1 is MDHEN and CDR2 is SYDVKM. CDR3 protein: CASSLWEGQGAEGYTF. CDR3 DNA: TGTGCCAGCAGTTTATGGGAGGGACAGGGGGCGGAGGGCTACACCTTC.

The rearrangement links TRBV5-1 to TRBJ2-1; TRBD1 matches 7 bases. This CDR3 is 15 amino acids long. The germline V gene has CDR1 SGHRS and CDR2 YFSETQ. Trimming cost V 2 bases and J 2 bases; bases outside gene matches: 4. The CDR3 coding sequence is TGCGCCAGCAGCTTATCCGGGACAGCCTACAATGAGCAGTTCTTC. This gives the protein CASSLSGTAYNEQFF.